A selection of T cell receptor beta chains follows, all from one sample in a study of blood T cell repertoires in COVID-19. Repertoires were generated with immunoSEQ multiplex PCR, while TCRdb's copy carries only in-frame clones and drops some. The repertoire includes about 61,000 clones, roughly 90% of them detected once, and about 20% sits in the top ten. Sequenced: peripheral blood. These receptors came from a woman in her fifties or sixties with active or convalescent COVID-19. CDR3s include the opening cysteine and the closing phenylalanine or tryptophan. D genes are given only for firm matches. The listing skips clone size in some rows; elsewhere it reads once, few, many or a size class.

j_call	d_call	v_call	clone_size	cdr3_aa	cdr3_nt
TRBJ2-3	NA	TRBV7-9	NA	CASSPTGISTDTQYF	TGTGCCAGCAGCCCCACAGGGATAAGCACAGATACGCAGTATTTT
TRBJ1-1	TRBD1	TRBV29-1	NA	CSVKDRLSTEAFF	TGCAGCGTTAAGGACAGGTTGAGCACTGAAGCTTTCTTT
TRBJ2-3	TRBD1	TRBV3-1/TRBV3-2	NA	CASSQERTGRDTQYF	TGTGCCAGCAGCCAAGAACGGACAGGGCGAGATACGCAGTATTTT
TRBJ1-1	TRBD1	TRBV18	NA	CASSPYTWTGGKSTEAFF	TGTGCCAGCTCACCCTATACTTGGACAGGGGGCAAGAGCACTGAAGCTTTCTTT
TRBJ2-1	NA	TRBV7-6	NA	CASSSNNEQFF	TGTGCCAGCAGCTCCAACAATGAGCAGTTCTTC
TRBJ1-6	NA	TRBV27	NA	CASSFVSSYNSPLHF	TGTGCCAGCAGTTTTGTCAGCTCCTATAATTCACCCCTCCACTTT
TRBJ2-7	TRBD1	TRBV28	NA	CAIGPGQSYEQYF	TGTGCCATCGGACCGGGACAGTCCTACGAGCAGTACTTC
TRBJ1-3	NA	TRBV12-3/TRBV12-4	NA	CASREGGATIYF	TGTGCCAGCAGGGAGGGGGGGGCCACCATATATTTT
TRBJ1-5	NA	TRBV27	NA	CASSLEYSNQPQHF	TGTGCCAGCAGTTTGGAGTATAGCAATCAGCCCCAGCATTTT
TRBJ1-2	TRBD1	TRBV7-8	NA	CASSRQGINYGYTF	TGTGCCAGCAGCCGACAGGGGATTAACTATGGCTACACCTTC
TRBJ2-1	NA	TRBV12-3/TRBV12-4	few	CASSLGRGAGPFF	TGTGCCAGCAGTTTAGGGAGAGGGGCGGGGCCGTTCTTC
TRBJ2-7	NA	TRBV21-1	NA	CASSKEDPAGALTYEQYF	TGTGCCAGCAGCAAAGAGGATCCAGCGGGAGCTTTGACCTACGAGCAGTACTTC
TRBJ2-7	NA	TRBV7-9	NA	CASSLGDGRVNEQYF	TGTGCCAGCAGCTTAGGGGACGGGAGAGTAAACGAGCAGTACTTC
TRBJ2-1	TRBD1	TRBV15	NA	CATRSGQGDEQFF	TGTGCCACCCGTTCGGGACAGGGGGATGAGCAGTTCTTC
TRBJ1-2	NA	TRBV5-1	NA	CASSPWVVVGGNYGYTF	TGCGCCAGCAGTCCTTGGGTTGTAGTCGGAGGCAACTATGGCTACACCTTC
TRBJ2-1	NA	TRBV5-5	medium-sized	CASNLLGGAYNEQFF	TGTGCCAGCAACCTTTTGGGAGGTGCCTACAATGAGCAGTTCTTC
TRBJ2-3	TRBD2	TRBV2	NA	CASSGLRRGGTDTQYF	TGTGCCAGCAGTGGTCTGCGGCGGGGGGGCACAGATACGCAGTATTTT
TRBJ1-4	TRBD1	TRBV18	NA	CASSSRTGENEKLFF	TGTGCCAGCTCCTCTAGGACAGGGGAAAATGAAAAACTGTTTTTT
TRBJ2-5	TRBD1	TRBV10-1	NA	CASSGQGGETQYF	TGCGCCAGCAGTGGACAGGGTGGAGAGACCCAGTACTTC
TRBJ2-3	TRBD2	TRBV2	NA	CASMRRESTDTQYF	TGTGCCAGCATGAGGCGGGAGTCCACAGATACGCAGTATTTT
TRBJ2-7	NA	TRBV28	once	CASSLSGRGYEQYF	TGTGCCAGCAGTTTATCCGGACGGGGGTACGAGCAGTACTTC
TRBJ2-7	TRBD2	TRBV28	NA	CASRIAGGPSNEQYF	TGTGCCAGCAGGATAGCGGGAGGGCCCTCCAACGAGCAGTACTTC
TRBJ2-5	NA	TRBV5-6	NA	CASSFGAAQETQYF	TGTGCCAGCAGCTTTGGAGCGGCTCAAGAGACCCAGTACTTC
TRBJ2-3	TRBD2	TRBV5-1	once	CASSSRTSGRANTDTQYF	TGCGCCAGCAGCTCGCGGACTAGCGGGAGGGCCAACACAGATACGCAGTATTTT
TRBJ2-1	TRBD1	TRBV6-6	NA	CASIRVQGGQGVGEQFF	TGTGCCAGCATTCGAGTTCAGGGGGGACAGGGGGTAGGTGAGCAGTTCTTC
TRBJ1-1	NA	TRBV2	NA	CASRGGDSNTEAFF	TGTGCCAGCAGGGGAGGGGATTCGAACACTGAAGCTTTCTTT
TRBJ2-7	TRBD1	TRBV9	NA	CASSVTGQGTYEQYF	TGTGCCAGCAGCGTTACGGGACAGGGGACCTACGAGCAGTACTTC
TRBJ2-1	TRBD2	TRBV28	NA	CASLLAGDEQFF	TGTGCCAGCCTCCTAGCGGGAGATGAGCAGTTCTTC
TRBJ2-2	NA	TRBV21-1	NA	CASSRNRDRGQSMNTGELFF	TGTGCCAGCAGCCGAAACCGGGACAGGGGTCAGAGTATGAACACCGGGGAGCTGTTTTTT
TRBJ2-1	TRBD1	TRBV10-3	once	CAISEFFQGVRDNEQFF	TGTGCCATCAGTGAGTTTTTCCAGGGGGTCAGGGACAATGAGCAGTTCTTC
TRBJ2-7	NA	TRBV5-1	NA	CASSQTEWVGF	TGCGCCAGCAGCCAGACAGAGTGGGTAGGCTTC
TRBJ1-4	NA	TRBV6-5	NA	CASRGTAEVNEKLFF	TGTGCCAGCAGGGGTACGGCGGAGGTTAATGAAAAACTGTTTTTT
TRBJ2-5	NA	TRBV7-3	NA	CASSPNGLGGKETQYF	TGTGCCAGCAGCCCTAACGGATTGGGCGGGAAAGAGACCCAGTACTTC